The 31 T cell receptor beta chains reported below all come from one sample, sequenced in a study of T-cell memory formation after mild COVID-19. TCRdb analysed the 5' RACE reads with MiXCR anew, one entry per CDR3 protein. The sample has about 430,000 distinct CDR3 sequences; approximately 24% are singletons. Sequenced material: PBMCs or a T cell subset sorted from them (not recorded which). These receptors came from an adult woman who had mild COVID-19 (a few samples of this study predate the infection). Cell type and time point are not known.

The chain is built from TRBV7-9 and TRBJ1-1, with D uncertain. This CDR3 has 13 residues. Trimming removed 11 bases from V and 3 bases from J, with 16 bases in between. The germline CDR1 and CDR2 sequences are SEHNR and FQNEAQ (reference sequence). The CDR3 bases are TGTGCCGCAAATCGGCCCGGGGACACTGAAGCTTTCTTT. The encoded protein is CAANRPGDTEAFF.

This clonotype was counted only a few times. CDR3 residues: CASSYSGNYGYTF. The CDR3 coding sequence is TGTGCCAGCAGTTATTCAGGGAACTATGGCTACACCTTC. This rearrangement joins TRBV6-2 or TRBV6-3 to TRBJ1-2, with TRBD1 as a possible D gene (5 bases). CDR3 size: 13 residues. Germline V lookup: CDR1 MNHEY, CDR2 SVGEGT. The V end lost 3 bases, the J end lost 2 bases, and 7 bases lay between the germline ends.

J is TRBJ2-3 and V is TRBV14; 10 nucleotides align to TRBD2. This CDR3 has 17 amino acids. The V gene end was trimmed by 1 base and the J gene end by 3 bases; junction bases not matched to a gene: 7. Looked up from germline, CDR1 is SGHDN and CDR2 is FVKESK. The chain's CDR3 is CASSQVISSGRTDTQYF. In nucleotides, the CDR3 is TGTGCCAGCAGCCAAGTCATCTCTAGCGGGAGAACAGATACGCAGTATTTT.

This rearrangement joins TRBV2 to TRBJ2-7; 7 nucleotides agree with TRBD2. Germline CDR1 is SNHLY and CDR2 is FYNNEI. The CDR3 has 15 amino acids. J lost 4 bases, V lost 0 bases, and 6 bases had no gene match. Here the CDR3 reads CASSEAARGGYEQYF. The CDR3 DNA sequence: TGTGCCAGCAGTGAAGCGGCGCGGGGAGGGTACGAGCAGTACTTC.

The chain's CDR3 is CASSQAGNYNEQFF. The CDR3 nucleotides read TGTGCCAGCAGCCAAGCCGGGAACTACAATGAGCAGTTCTTC. The V and J genes are TRBV7-2 and TRBJ2-1; maybe TRBD2 (5 bases). The V end was cut by 5 bases, the J end by 3 bases, with 11 bases between. The CDR3 totals 14 residues. The V gene's germline CDR1 is SGHTA and CDR2 FQGNSA.

This clonotype was seen only a few times. The gene calls are TRBV20-1 and TRBJ1-3; 7 positions agree with TRBD1. Germline-derived CDR1 and CDR2 are DFQATT and SNEGSKA (reference sequence). The CDR3 totals 15 residues. After removal of 0 bases from V and 4 bases from J, the junction contained 6 bases not matched to a gene. CDR3 in amino acids: CSARENRGHGNTIYF. For the CDR3, the DNA is TGCAGTGCTAGAGAAAACAGGGGACACGGAAACACCATATATTTT.

This chain connects TRBV5-4 to TRBJ1-2; D is undetermined. Trimming took off 4 bases at V and 3 bases at J, with 13 bases between the two ends. CDR1 is SGHNT and CDR2 is YYREEE in the germline V gene (reference sequence). This CDR3 spans 14 amino acids. The CDR3 DNA follows: TGTGCCAGCAGCGCCGGCGGGGTATACTATGGCTACACCTTC. Translating gives CASSAGGVYYGYTF.

The chain joins TRBV9 to TRBJ2-7, with TRBD1 matching 8 bases. The CDR3 contains 14 residues. The germline V gene encodes CDR1 SGDLS and CDR2 YYNGEE. V shed 2 bases and J 3 bases; nucleotides not matched to a gene: 4. CDR3 sequence: CASSVAQGGYEQYF. In DNA, the CDR3 is TGTGCCAGCAGCGTGGCACAGGGGGGCTACGAGCAGTACTTC.

This clonotype was detected a few times. This chain joins TRBV5-1 and TRBJ1-2; no clear D gene. V was cut by 0 bases and J by 5 bases, with 14 bases left in between. Germline CDR1 reads SGHRS; CDR2 reads YFSETQ. CDR3 length: 15 amino acids. Written as DNA, the CDR3 is TGCGCCAGCAGCTTGGAGACCGGACTGAAGTATGGCTACACCTTC. Its protein product is CASSLETGLKYGYTF.

The CDR3 sequence: CATSGSQGYAEAFF. The DNA of the CDR3 is TGTGCCACCAGCGGATCCCAGGGGTACGCTGAAGCTTTCTTT. This chain uses TRBV15 with TRBJ1-1, with D possibly matching TRBD1 (6 bases). Trimming left V 5 bases short and J 6 bases short, with 16 bases between. The CDR3 runs to 14 residues. Germline V lookup: CDR1 LNHNV, CDR2 YYDKDF (reference sequence).

This chain joins TRBV2 and TRBJ2-1; 8 nucleotides align to TRBD2. Germline assignment: CDR1 SNHLY and CDR2 FYNNEI. Trimming at V came to 4 bases and at J to 7 bases, leaving 15 bases not matched to a gene. The CDR3 spans 17 residues. CDR3 loop: CASSVGRGKREINEQFF. CDR3 sequence (DNA): TGTGCCAGCAGTGTCGGGCGTGGAAAGCGGGAGATAAATGAGCAGTTCTTC.

CDR3 DNA sequence: TGCGCCAGCAGCCACAATACCGGGACAGGGGCCTACGAGCAGTACTTC. Translated: CASSHNTGTGAYEQYF. The chain recombines TRBV4-1 with TRBJ2-7, with 10 positions matching TRBD1. The J segment lost 2 bases and the V segment lost 3 bases, leaving 7 bases of the junction unmatched. This CDR3 comprises 16 residues. Germline V gives CDR1 MGHRA, CDR2 YSYEKL.

The rearrangement joins TRBV27 to TRBJ2-7, with D unclear. This CDR3 has 13 residues. From germline, CDR1 is MNHEY and CDR2 SMNVEV (reference sequence). Trimming took off 7 bases at V and 1 base at J, with 11 bases between the two ends. The CDR3 spells CASTEHGSYEQYF. For the CDR3, the DNA is TGTGCCAGCACCGAACACGGTTCCTACGAGCAGTACTTC.

The chain couples TRBV7-8 to TRBJ2-1, with 8 bases fitting TRBD1. Germline trimming cut 5 bases from V and 6 bases from J; bases unmatched to any gene: 18. The CDR3 runs 18 residues. Germline V lookup: CDR1 SGHVS, CDR2 FQNEAQ. The CDR3 region has the DNA TGTGCCAGCAGCCCCCGGACAGGGAAACAGGCCTTGGGCAATGAGCAGTTCTTC. It yields the protein CASSPRTGKQALGNEQFF.

In this sample, this clonotype turned up many times. This chain connects TRBV7-9 to TRBJ2-7; a weak D match, TRBD2 (7 bases). V dropped 5 bases and J dropped 6 bases, with 20 bases sitting between them. CDR3 length equals 15 residues. Germline CDR1 reads SEHNR; CDR2 reads FQNEAQ (reference sequence). The CDR3 nucleotides are TGTGCCAGCAGCCTCGAGGGGGGGCGAGGTGCCGAGCAGTACTTC. Translating gives CASSLEGGRGAEQYF. Full variable domain (rest looked up from reference TRBV7-9 and TRBJ2-7): DTGVSQNPRHKITKRGQNVTFRCDPISEHNRLYWYRQTLGQGPEFLTYFQNEAQLEKSRLLSDRFSAERPKGSFSTLEIQRTEQGDSAMYLCASSLEGGRGAEQYFGPGTRLTVT.

The gene calls are TRBV18 and TRBJ2-5; D gene uncertain. CDR1 is KGHSH, CDR2 LQKENI, per germline. V shed 2 bases and J shed 5 bases, with 9 bases lying between them. This CDR3 comprises 13 residues. The chain's CDR3 is CASSPTLIETQYF. DNA of the CDR3: TGTGCCAGCTCACCAACCCTCATTGAGACCCAGTACTTC.

This chain joins TRBV9 and TRBJ2-7; 8 bases map to TRBD1. The CDR3 extends over 14 amino acids. V shed 4 bases, J shed 3 bases, and the junction held 6 bases outside the gene matches. Germline-derived CDR1 and CDR2 are SGDLS and YYNGEE. CDR3 DNA sequence: TGTGCCAGCAGCCCAGACGACAGGGGCTACGAGCAGTACTTC. It codes for CASSPDDRGYEQYF.

CDR3 DNA: TGTGCCAGCAGCGTGCAGGGGGTTACAACTAATGAAAAACTGTTTTTT. It encodes CASSVQGVTTNEKLFF. The chain employs TRBV7-2 and TRBJ1-4; 7 bases line up with TRBD1. Germline V CDR1 and CDR2: SGHTA, FQGNSA. Trimming at V came to 5 bases and at J to 0 bases, leaving 6 bases not matched to a gene. This CDR3 has 16 residues.

The V gene is TRBV30, the J gene TRBJ2-7, with a tentative D call TRBD2 (7 bases). The CDR3 is 14 amino acids. The germline V gene encodes CDR1 GTSNPN and CDR2 SVGIG (reference sequence). V was shortened by 1 base and J by 6 bases, with 16 bases between the two germline ends. CDR3 protein: CAWSGEGGVGEQYF. The CDR3 DNA follows: TGTGCCTGGAGTGGGGAGGGGGGGGTCGGCGAGCAGTACTTC.

This clonotype was detected a few times. The rearrangement joins TRBV6-1 to TRBJ2-2; no firm D call. Germline V lookup: CDR1 MNHNS, CDR2 SASEGT. Trimming took off 5 bases at V and 4 bases at J, with 8 bases between the two ends. CDR3 length: 13 residues. This CDR3 is CASSSRFTGELFF. The CDR3 nucleotides read TGTGCCAGCAGTAGCAGGTTCACCGGGGAGCTGTTTTTT.

The chain couples TRBV5-6 to TRBJ2-3, with D tentatively TRBD1 (6 bases). V lost 2 bases to trimming and J lost 6 bases, with 10 bases between them. From germline, CDR1 is SGHDT and CDR2 YYEEEE. The CDR3 has 13 residues. The CDR3, as DNA: TGTGCCAGCAGCTTTGGGGGCAGGGATACGCAGTATTTT. Translating it yields CASSFGGRDTQYF.

The sample holds one count of this clonotype. V and J are TRBV29-1 and TRBJ2-5; 7 bases agree with TRBD2. With 3 bases clipped from V and 1 base from J, the junction kept 8 bases outside the gene matches. The CDR3 length is 15 residues. The germline V gene has CDR1 SQVTM and CDR2 ANQGSEA. CDR3: CSVDSREAVQETQYF. DNA of the CDR3: TGCAGCGTTGACTCCCGGGAGGCCGTCCAAGAGACCCAGTACTTC.

Remarks on this clonotype: A read error may produce the germline difference seen at one junction end. This sequence joins TRBV30 and TRBJ2-1; possibly TRBD2 for D (6 bases). Germline CDR1 is GTSNPN and CDR2 is SVGIG (reference sequence). The CDR3 loop spans 16 amino acids. The CDR3 bases are TGTGACTGGAGTGTACTCGCCGGGAGAAGGGCCAATGAGCAGTTCTTC. Protein product: CDWSVLAGRRANEQFF.

This clonotype was seen more than once but under ten times. The V call is TRBV25-1, the J call TRBJ2-1, with TRBD2 matching 13 bases. The V and J ends lost 2 bases and 2 bases, in that order; junction bases with no gene match: 3. CDR1 and CDR2 from the germline V gene are MGHDK and SYGVNS. The CDR3 sequence is 17 residues long. In DNA form, the CDR3 reads TGTGCCAGCAGTGAAACTAGCGGGAGGGGTACCTACAATGAGCAGTTCTTC. Translated, it gives CASSETSGRGTYNEQFF.

This clonotype was seen only a few times. This chain joins TRBV7-9 and TRBJ2-7; D gene uncertain. V was cut by 3 bases and J by 2 bases, with 8 bases left in between. The CDR3 is made up of 13 amino acids. The germline CDR1 and CDR2 sequences are SEHNR and FQNEAQ (reference sequence). CDR3: CASSLYSAYEQYF. CDR3 coding DNA: TGTGCCAGCAGCTTGTACAGCGCCTACGAGCAGTACTTC.

J is TRBJ1-2 and V is TRBV12-3 or TRBV12-4, with D maybe TRBD1 (6 bases). The length of the CDR3 is 13 residues. The V end lost 6 bases, the J end lost 4 bases, and 12 bases lay between the germline ends. CDR3 nucleotides: TGTGCCAGCAGAGATGGACAGCTCTATGGCTACACCTTC. This encodes CASRDGQLYGYTF.

V is TRBV3-1 and J is TRBJ2-1; possible D gene TRBD1, 7 bases. Germline lookup yields CDR1 LGHDT and CDR2 YNNKEL (reference sequence). The V end was cut by 0 bases, the J end by 4 bases, with 13 bases between. This CDR3 spans 16 amino acids. The CDR3 bases are TGTGCCAGCAGCCAAGATTGGAGGGGGCCGTACAATGAGCAGTTCTTC. This sequence encodes CASSQDWRGPYNEQFF.

V usage is TRBV7-7 and J usage is TRBJ1-1, with D perhaps TRBD1 (5 bases). The germline V and J ends were trimmed by 6 bases and 4 bases, with 18 bases remaining between them. The CDR3 extends over 15 amino acids. Germline V CDR1 and CDR2: SSHAT, FNYEAQ (reference sequence). The CDR3 loop reads CASSPVGQGPTEAFF. DNA of the CDR3: TGTGCCAGCAGTCCCGTCGGGCAGGGCCCCACTGAAGCTTTCTTT. Supplemented by reference TRBV7-7 and TRBJ1-1, the full variable domain reads GAGVSQSPRYKVTKRGQDVTLRCDPISSHATLYWYQQALGQGPEFLTYFNYEAQPDKSGLPSDRFSAERPEGSISTLTIQRTEQRDSAMYRCASSPVGQGPTEAFFGQGTRLTVV.

The chain is built from TRBV7-9 and TRBJ2-7, with a possible D match to TRBD1 (6 bases). The germline gives CDR1 SEHNR, CDR2 FQNEAQ (reference sequence). This CDR3 is 14 amino acids long. V lost 5 bases and J 6 bases, leaving 17 bases between the germline ends. CDR3 in DNA: TGTGCCAGCAGCCACCGACAGGTGTACGCCGAGCAGTACTTC. Translating it yields CASSHRQVYAEQYF.

This clonotype turned up a few times. V gene TRBV5-1 combines with J gene TRBJ2-2; 7 bases match TRBD1. Germline V gives CDR1 SGHRS, CDR2 YFSETQ. The CDR3 is made up of 16 amino acids. Germline trimming cut 5 bases from V and 1 base from J; bases unmatched to any gene: 8. CDR3 sequence (DNA): TGCGCCAGCAGACGTTCCGGGACAGTGAACACCGGGGAGCTGTTTTTT. Its translation is CASRRSGTVNTGELFF.

This clonotype was observed a handful of times. At one boundary the junction diverges from the germline segment, which might be a read error. J is TRBJ2-5 and V is TRBV24-1, with D possibly TRBD2 on 5 matching bases. The CDR3 is 15 amino acids. Germline CDR1 reads KGHDR; CDR2 reads SFDVKD. Here the CDR3 DNA reads TGTGCCACCAGTGGGTTTGGGGAGAAGGAAGAGAACCAGTACTTC. Amino acids: CATSGFGEKEENQYF.